The 27 T cell receptor beta chains listed next were all sequenced from one sample in a study of blood T cell repertoires in COVID-19. Generated by immunoSEQ multiplex PCR, the TCRdb table keeps only in-frame clones and is missing some. The data show about 280,000 clones, with under 90% seen just once and less than 2.5% held by the top ten. Sequenced: peripheral blood. All receptors come from a man aged 50-59 years with acute or convalescent COVID-19.

The V gene is TRBV12-5, the J gene TRBJ1-2; D gene ambiguous. The V and J ends lost 5 bases and 2 bases respectively, with 15 bases between them. This CDR3 contains 15 residues. CDR1 is LGHNT, CDR2 FRNRAP, per germline. DNA for the CDR3: TGTGCTAGTGGTCCGCCGGGAGAAAAGAACTATGGCTACACCTTC. Its translation is CASGPPGEKNYGYTF.

In this sample, this clone turned up a few times. The rearrangement joins TRBV3-1 (or the pseudogene TRBV3-2) to TRBJ1-1, with a tentative D call TRBD1 (5 bases). This CDR3 has 15 residues. Germline V gene data show CDR1 as LGHDT and CDR2 as YNNKEL (reference sequence). V was shortened by 4 bases and J by 1 base, with 13 bases between the two germline ends. CDR3 in amino acids: CASSPLHRPNTEAFF. For the CDR3, the DNA is TGTGCCAGCAGCCCCCTCCACAGGCCGAACACTGAAGCTTTCTTT.

This clone was detected a few times. V gene TRBV6-4 combines with J gene TRBJ2-3; 8 positions agree with TRBD2. CDR1 is MRHNA and CDR2 is SNTAGT in the germline V gene. This CDR3 contains 13 residues. V shed 4 bases and J 6 bases; nucleotides not matched to a gene: 3. The CDR3 is CASSARGGDTQYF. DNA for the CDR3: TGTGCCAGCAGTGCCCGCGGGGGGGATACGCAGTATTTT.

This CDR3 reads CASTPSGTGGSYEQYF. The CDR3 bases are TGCGCCAGCACCCCCTCCGGGACAGGGGGATCCTACGAGCAGTACTTC. The chain couples TRBV5-1 to TRBJ2-7; 11 positions match TRBD1. The germline gives CDR1 SGHRS, CDR2 YFSETQ. The junction had 9 bases not matched to a gene; V was cut back by 6 bases and J by 1 base. The CDR3 contains 16 residues.

The chain joins TRBV5-1 to TRBJ1-1; D is perhaps TRBD1 (6 bases). The length of the CDR3 is 18 residues. The V gene lost 0 bases and the J gene lost 0 bases, with 18 bases spanning the gap. Germline loops: CDR1 SGHRS, CDR2 YFSETQ. CDR3 amino acids: CASSLVPWGQGLNTEAFF. As DNA, the CDR3 is TGCGCCAGCAGCTTGGTCCCCTGGGGGCAGGGCTTGAACACTGAAGCTTTCTTT.

About this clone: An end of the junction differs from the germline gene, which may be a read error. This sequence joins TRBV9 and TRBJ1-2; 7 bases agree with TRBD1. Germline-derived CDR1 and CDR2 are SGDLS and YYNGEE. The CDR3 loop spans 15 amino acids. DNA of the CDR3: TGTGCCAGCAGCGTAGGAGGGACAGCTAACTATGGCTACATCTTC. Protein: CASSVGGTANYGYIF.

Concerning this clone: One end of the junction fails to match germline, which may point to a read error. The genes are TRBV7-7 and TRBJ2-5, with a possible D match to TRBD2 (6 bases). This CDR3 region has 15 residues. Looked up from germline, CDR1 is SSHAT and CDR2 is FNYEAQ (reference sequence). The DNA for the CDR3 is TGTGCTAGCAGCTTAGAGATGACTAGTTGGGAGACCCAGTACTTC. Translation: CASSLEMTSWETQYF.

This chain links TRBV19 with TRBJ2-2; D is undetermined. This CDR3 has 17 amino acids. Germline V gene lookup returns CDR1 LNHDA and CDR2 SQIVND (reference sequence). Between the trimmed V and J ends, which lost 5 bases and 4 bases, there was a span of 20 bases. CDR3 nucleotides: TGTGCCAGTAGTTCCCCGCTCGGCAGGATGGCCACCGGGGAGCTGTTTTTT. Translating it yields CASSSPLGRMATGELFF.

This clone was seen only a few times. The chain uses TRBV5-1 and TRBJ2-7, with D tentatively TRBD1 (5 bases). Trimming took off 3 bases at V and 3 bases at J, with 10 bases between the two ends. This CDR3 is 13 amino acids long. Germline lookup yields CDR1 SGHRS and CDR2 YFSETQ. CDR3 sequence: CASSSNTGYEQYF. The CDR3 DNA is TGCGCCAGCAGCTCCAACACAGGCTACGAGCAGTACTTC.

This chain links TRBV10-3 with TRBJ2-2; D is possibly TRBD1 (6 bases). CDR3 length equals 15 residues. Between the trimmed V and J ends, which lost 2 bases and 2 bases, there was a span of 9 bases. CDR1 and CDR2 (germline): ENHRY, SYGVKD. CDR3: CAISETGLNTGELFF. In DNA form, the CDR3 reads TGTGCCATCAGTGAGACAGGGCTTAACACCGGGGAGCTGTTTTTT.

V and J are TRBV5-1 and TRBJ1-3; no firm D call. Between the trimmed V and J ends, which lost 0 bases and 8 bases, there was a span of 12 bases. Germline-derived CDR1 and CDR2 are SGHRS and YFSETQ. CDR3 length: 14 residues. In DNA form, the CDR3 reads TGCGCCAGCAGCTTGGATGGACTTGAGGACACCATATATTTT. Its translation: CASSLDGLEDTIYF.

V usage is TRBV27 and J usage is TRBJ1-1; 7 bases line up with TRBD1. The CDR3 sequence is 14 residues long. V was clipped by 5 bases and J by 4 bases; unmatched bases: 7. From germline, CDR1 is MNHEY and CDR2 SMNVEV (reference sequence). DNA for the CDR3: TGTGCCAGCAGTCCCCGACAGGGACGCACTGAAGCTTTCTTT. It translates to CASSPRQGRTEAFF.

This sequence joins TRBV29-1 and TRBJ2-1; 10 nucleotides align to TRBD1. Unmatched junction bases numbered 12, after V lost 6 bases and J lost 7 bases. The CDR3 runs 15 residues. From germline, CDR1 is SQVTM and CDR2 ANQGSEA. The CDR3 DNA reads as TGCAGCGTCGATAGTCCCGGGACAGGGGAAAATGAGCAGTTCTTC. As protein: CSVDSPGTGENEQFF.

The chain couples TRBV11-2 to TRBJ1-2, with TRBD1 identical over 8 bases. Trimming at V came to 5 bases and at J to 6 bases, leaving 11 bases not matched to a gene. From germline, CDR1 is SGHAT and CDR2 FQNNGV. This CDR3 is built from 15 residues. As DNA, the CDR3 is TGTGCCAGCAGCCACGTCCACAGGGGGTTGCATGGCTACACCTTC. This gives the protein CASSHVHRGLHGYTF.

The CDR3 DNA is TGTGCCATCAGAGGGCGCAGGGAGGAATCCGGGGAGCTGTTTTTT. As protein: CAIRGRREESGELFF. J is TRBJ2-2 and V is TRBV10-3, with D possibly matching TRBD2 (6 bases). Germline V CDR1 and CDR2: ENHRY, SYGVKD. The CDR3 length is 15 residues. Between the trimmed V and J ends, which lost 6 bases and 6 bases, there was a span of 17 bases.

The chain couples TRBV6-5 to TRBJ1-1, with TRBD1 as a possible D gene (5 bases). V was clipped by 0 bases and J by 12 bases, with 11 bases between them. CDR1 MNHEY and CDR2 SVGAGI come from the germline V gene. This CDR3 is built from 12 residues. The CDR3 loop reads CASSYSAGRPFF. CDR3 coding DNA: TGTGCCAGCAGTTACTCAGCGGGGCGACCTTTCTTT.

A few counts support this clone. The CDR3 is CASSQGTGGAETQYF. The CDR3 DNA reads as TGTGCCAGCAGTCAGGGGACAGGTGGAGCAGAGACCCAGTACTTC. V gene TRBV27 combines with J gene TRBJ2-5; 8 positions agree with TRBD1. The germline V gene encodes CDR1 MNHEY and CDR2 SMNVEV (reference sequence). The CDR3 extends over 15 amino acids. The V segment lost 5 bases and the J segment 4 bases; nucleotides outside the gene matches: 9.

J is TRBJ1-6 and V is TRBV5-8, with 8 bases that match TRBD1. Trimming at V came to 2 bases and at J to 6 bases, leaving 4 bases not matched to a gene. The CDR3 extends over 15 amino acids. CDR1 SGHTS and CDR2 YDEGEE come from the germline V gene. CDR3 sequence (DNA): TGTGCCAGCAGCTTTCGACAGGGGTTTAATTCACCCCTCCACTTT. It yields the protein CASSFRQGFNSPLHF.

This sequence joins TRBV11-2 and TRBJ2-7, with 9 bases aligning to TRBD2. The ends lost 0 bases at V and 2 bases at J; junction bases unmatched: 5. The CDR3 runs to 16 residues. Germline V gives CDR1 SGHAT, CDR2 FQNNGV. CDR3 loop: CASSLDPAGGPYEQYF. CDR3 nucleotide sequence: TGTGCCAGCAGCTTAGATCCAGCGGGGGGACCCTACGAGCAGTACTTC. Looking up the rest from reference TRBV11-2 and TRBJ2-7 gives the full variable domain: EAGVAQSPRYKIIEKRQSVAFWCNPISGHATLYWYQQILGQGPKLLIQFQNNGVVDDSQLPKDRFSAERLKGVDSTLKIQPAKLEDSAVYLCASSLDPAGGPYEQYFGPGTRLTVT.

CDR3 loop: CASSYSRGEQFF. For the CDR3, the DNA is TGTGCCAGCAGTTACTCGAGAGGGGAGCAGTTCTTC. This rearrangement joins TRBV6-6 to TRBJ2-1, with D possibly matching TRBD2 (5 bases). V was clipped by 0 bases and J by 10 bases, with 7 bases between them. CDR1 and CDR2 from the germline V gene are MNHNY and SVGAGI (reference sequence). This CDR3 comprises 12 residues.

This rearrangement joins TRBV10-3 to TRBJ2-5, with TRBD2 as a possible D gene (5 bases). Deletions cut 6 bases from V and 0 bases from J, with 8 bases between. The length of the CDR3 is 13 residues. Germline lookup yields CDR1 ENHRY and CDR2 SYGVKD. The CDR3 sequence is CAIRPGNQETQYF. The CDR3 coding sequence is TGTGCCATCAGGCCGGGGAACCAAGAGACCCAGTACTTC.

V and J are TRBV5-1 and TRBJ2-1; D remains unclear. V shed 4 bases and J shed 6 bases, with 20 bases lying between them. The germline V gene encodes CDR1 SGHRS and CDR2 YFSETQ. The CDR3 consists of 16 residues. The CDR3 coding sequence is TGCGCCAGCAGCGTGGCAACTAACGGTCGGATCAATGAGCAGTTCTTC. This codes for CASSVATNGRINEQFF.

V usage is TRBV3-1 (or the pseudogene TRBV3-2) and J usage is TRBJ2-5; no clear D gene. This CDR3 contains 13 residues. In germline, CDR1 is LGHDT, CDR2 YNNKEL (reference sequence). Trimming left V 0 bases short and J 5 bases short, with 7 bases between. The CDR3 bases are TGTGCCAGCAGCCAAGATCCCCTTGAGACCCAGTACTTC. Amino acid sequence: CASSQDPLETQYF.

This sequence joins TRBV30 and TRBJ1-1; no clear D. Germline CDR1 and CDR2: GTSNPN and SVGIG (reference sequence). This CDR3 spans 13 amino acids. Deletions cut 2 bases from V and 1 base from J, with 8 bases between. Written as DNA, the CDR3 is TGTGCCTGGAGTCCCAACACGAACACTGAAGCTTTCTTT. This sequence encodes CAWSPNTNTEAFF.

The chain has TRBV7-3 and TRBJ2-5; TRBD2 is a possible D gene (7 bases). CDR3 size: 15 residues. Germline V gene data show CDR1 as SGHTA and CDR2 as FQGTGA. V lost 11 bases, J lost 2 bases, and 21 bases lay in between. The CDR3, as DNA: TGTGCCTCGACCTCCGGGGGGCGAGGACAAGAGACCCAGTACTTC. It yields the protein CASTSGGRGQETQYF.

This clone was observed a single time. This chain connects TRBV5-5 to TRBJ1-4; no firm D call. The V gene lost 0 bases and the J gene lost 5 bases, with 11 bases spanning the gap. Germline CDR1 and CDR2: SGHKS and YYEKEE (reference sequence). This CDR3 is 15 amino acids long. This CDR3 reads CASSLVSGKNEKLFF. In DNA form, the CDR3 reads TGTGCCAGCAGCTTGGTGTCCGGGAAGAATGAAAAACTGTTTTTT.

This rearrangement joins TRBV10-1 to TRBJ1-5; no firm D call. V was clipped by 3 bases and J by 2 bases, with 8 bases between them. Looked up from germline, CDR1 is WNHNN and CDR2 is SYGVQD (reference sequence). The CDR3 loop spans 14 amino acids. The CDR3 sequence is CASSDGPGNQPQHF. For the CDR3, the DNA is TGCGCCAGCAGTGATGGTCCGGGCAATCAGCCCCAGCATTTT.